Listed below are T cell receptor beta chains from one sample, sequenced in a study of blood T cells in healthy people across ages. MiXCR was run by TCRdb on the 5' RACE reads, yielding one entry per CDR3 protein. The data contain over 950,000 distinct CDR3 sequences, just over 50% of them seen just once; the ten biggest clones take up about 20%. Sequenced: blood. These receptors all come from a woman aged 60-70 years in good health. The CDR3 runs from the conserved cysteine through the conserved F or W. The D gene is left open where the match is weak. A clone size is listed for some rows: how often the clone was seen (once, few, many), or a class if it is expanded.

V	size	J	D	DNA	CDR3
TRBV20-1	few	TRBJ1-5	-	TGCAGTGGTCCGGGGACTATTGATCAGCCCCAGCATTTT	CSGPGTIDQPQHF
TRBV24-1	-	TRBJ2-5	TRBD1	TGTGCCACCAGTGATTTTTCAGGGGGAGAGACCCAGTACTTC	CATSDFSGGETQYF
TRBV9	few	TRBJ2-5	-	TGTGCCAGCAGCCCGCGCCAGGCAGGAGAGACCCAGTACTTC	CASSPRQAGETQYF
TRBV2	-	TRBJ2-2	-	TGTGCCAGCACACGGGTACAGGGCATAACCGGGGAGCTGTTTTTT	CASTRVQGITGELFF
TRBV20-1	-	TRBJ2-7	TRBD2	TGCAGTGCTAGAAGGCCGGGAGGGTCGAAGTACGAGCAGTACTTC	CSARRPGGSKYEQYF
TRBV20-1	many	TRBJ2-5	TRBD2	TGCAGTGCTAGAACGGGAGGGGCGGAGACCCAGTACTTC	CSARTGGAETQYF
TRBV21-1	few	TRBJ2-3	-	TGTGCCAGCAGCAAAGTAGAGGTACAGGCCACAGATACGCAGTATTTT	CASSKVEVQATDTQYF
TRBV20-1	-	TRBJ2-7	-	TGCAGTGCTAGTGCCCCTCTTTCCTCCTACGAGCAGTACTTC	CSASAPLSSYEQYF
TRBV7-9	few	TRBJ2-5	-	TGTGCCAGCAGCTTAATCCAGAAAGAGACCCAGTACTTC	CASSLIQKETQYF
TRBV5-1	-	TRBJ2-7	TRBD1	TGCGCCAGCAGCGAGGACAGGCCCTTATACGAGCAGTACTTC	CASSEDRPLYEQYF
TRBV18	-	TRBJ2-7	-	TGTGCCAGCTCACTCGGGCCCGGAGACGCCTACGAGCAGTACTTC	CASSLGPGDAYEQYF
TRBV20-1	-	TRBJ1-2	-	TGCAGTGCTAGCCAGAGACCTAACTATGGCTACACCTTC	CSASQRPNYGYTF
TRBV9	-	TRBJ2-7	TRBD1	TGTGCCAGCAGCGTAGCGACAGGGGGCTACGAGCAGTACTTC	CASSVATGGYEQYF
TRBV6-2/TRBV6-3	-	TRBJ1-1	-	TGTGCCAGCAGTTCCCACAGGGTAAAGAACACTGAAGCTTTCTTT	CASSSHRVKNTEAFF
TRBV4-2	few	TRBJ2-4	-	TGTGCCAGCAGCCCCGAGGGTGGGATCAAAAACATTCAGTACTTC	CASSPEGGIKNIQYF
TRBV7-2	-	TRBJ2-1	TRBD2	TGTGCCAGCACCCAATACAGAGCTAGCGGGAGGGCCATCTCCTACAATGAGCAGTTCTTC	CASTQYRASGRAISYNEQFF
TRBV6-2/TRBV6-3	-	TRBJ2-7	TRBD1	TGTGCCAGTCAAACCTCCGGGACAGACAGATCACAGAGCTCCTACGAGCAGTACTTC	CASQTSGTDRSQSSYEQYF
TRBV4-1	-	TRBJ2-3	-	TGCGCCAGCAGCCAATACCAGCGGCGCACAGATACGCAGTATTTT	CASSQYQRRTDTQYF
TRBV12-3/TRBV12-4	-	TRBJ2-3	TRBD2	TGTGCCAGCAGTAAGACTAGCGGTAGCCCGAGCACAGATACGCAGTATTTT	CASSKTSGSPSTDTQYF
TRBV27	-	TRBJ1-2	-	TGTGCCAGCAGTCCCGCGGGGTACGATGGCTACACCTTC	CASSPAGYDGYTF